These 22 T cell receptor beta chains originate from one sample sequenced in a study of blood T cell repertoires in COVID-19. Some clones are missing from TCRdb's copy, which holds only in-frame ones; the method was immunoSEQ multiplex PCR. The table has 140,000 to 150,000 clones, approximately 88% seen once. Sequencing was done on a sample of peripheral blood. These receptors were collected from a woman aged 45-59 years with acute or convalescent COVID-19.

By share of the sample, this clone is medium-sized. This chain uses TRBV5-1 with TRBJ1-1; D possibly corresponds to TRBD1 (5 bases). V was pared by 6 bases and J by 3 bases, with 15 bases between. The germline V gene has CDR1 SGHRS and CDR2 YFSETQ. The CDR3 has 14 amino acids. CDR3 in amino acids: CASNLWGEDTEAFF. CDR3 bases: TGCGCCAGCAACCTGTGGGGGGAGGACACTGAAGCTTTCTTT. Based on the CDR3 plus reference TRBV5-1 and TRBJ1-1, the full variable domain is KAGVTQTPRYLIKTRGQQVTLSCSPISGHRSVSWYQQTPGQGLQFLFEYFSETQRNKGNFPGRFSGRQFSNSRSEMNVSTLELGDSALYLCASNLWGEDTEAFFGQGTRLTVV.

The gene calls are TRBV6-5 and TRBJ2-7; weak D call: TRBD1 (6 bases). Germline CDR1 is MNHEY and CDR2 is SVGAGI. This CDR3 is 14 amino acids long. The V end was cut by 10 bases, the J end by 2 bases, with 18 bases between. The CDR3 region has the DNA TGTGCCATTTCTAAAAGGACAGTGCCCTACGAGCAGTACTTC. Translated: CAISKRTVPYEQYF.

This clone showed up just once. The genes are TRBV30 and TRBJ1-1; D perhaps matches TRBD1 (6 bases). CDR1 and CDR2 from the germline V gene are GTSNPN and SVGIG (reference sequence). The CDR3 has 11 residues. Between the trimmed V and J ends, which lost 5 bases and 5 bases, there was a span of 9 bases. CDR3 sequence: CAWARGTEAFF. The CDR3 bases are TGTGCCTGGGCCAGGGGTACTGAAGCTTTCTTT.

The rearrangement joins TRBV5-1 to TRBJ2-1, with D maybe TRBD1 (5 bases). Looked up from germline, CDR1 is SGHRS and CDR2 is YFSETQ. The CDR3 runs 16 residues. The V end lost 0 bases, the J end lost 2 bases, and 12 bases lay between the germline ends. The CDR3 sequence is CASSLAGRAAYNEQFF. CDR3 sequence (DNA): TGCGCCAGCAGCTTGGCGGGCAGGGCCGCCTACAATGAGCAGTTCTTC.

The chain combines TRBV5-4 with TRBJ1-5; D is perhaps TRBD1 (5 bases). V lost 1 base to trimming and J lost 7 bases, with 9 bases between them. There are 13 residues in the CDR3. The germline V gene encodes CDR1 SGHNT and CDR2 YYREEE (reference sequence). The chain's CDR3 is CASSLQGGQPQHF. DNA for the CDR3: TGTGCCAGCAGCTTGCAGGGAGGCCAGCCCCAGCATTTT.

The CDR3 protein is CASSPALSGNYGYTF. CDR3 nucleotide sequence: TGTGCCAGCAGCCCCGCCTTGAGCGGGAACTATGGCTACACCTTC. This chain connects TRBV5-4 to TRBJ1-2; D remains unclear. Per the germline V gene, CDR1 is SGHNT and CDR2 is YYREEE (reference sequence). The CDR3 loop spans 15 amino acids. The V end was cut by 4 bases, the J end by 2 bases, with 15 bases between.

The rearrangement joins TRBV15 to TRBJ2-7; TRBD2 is a possible D gene (6 bases). Between the trimmed V and J ends, which lost 0 bases and 3 bases, there was a span of 9 bases. CDR3 length equals 14 residues. In germline, CDR1 is LNHNV, CDR2 YYDKDF (reference sequence). In DNA form, the CDR3 reads TGTGCCACCAGCAGAGAGACGACTAGCTACGAGCAGTACTTC. As protein: CATSRETTSYEQYF.

This CDR3 reads CAWSSDRGPSYGYTF. The CDR3 DNA sequence: TGTGCCTGGAGTTCGGACAGGGGCCCCTCCTATGGCTACACCTTC. The rearrangement uses TRBV30 and TRBJ1-2; 9 nucleotides line up with TRBD1. Trimming cost V 2 bases and J 4 bases; bases outside gene matches: 8. The CDR3 is made up of 15 amino acids. The germline gives CDR1 GTSNPN, CDR2 SVGIG (reference sequence). Full variable domain (remainder filled in from reference TRBV30 and TRBJ1-2): SQTIHQWPATLVQPVGSPLSLECTVEGTSNPNLYWYRQAAGRGLQLLFYSVGIGQISSEVPQNLSASRPQDRQFILSSKKLLLSDSGFYLCAWSSDRGPSYGYTFGSGTRLTVV.

This sequence joins TRBV30 and TRBJ1-1; D not resolved. With 1 base removed from V and 7 bases from J, the gap between germline ends came to 4 bases. This CDR3 comprises 10 residues. Germline V CDR1 and CDR2: GTSNPN, SVGIG (reference sequence). CDR3 residues: CAWSDHEAFF. CDR3 coding DNA: TGTGCCTGGAGTGATCATGAAGCTTTCTTT.

The J gene is TRBJ1-2, the V gene TRBV2, with 11 bases matching TRBD1. V lost 7 bases to trimming and J lost 7 bases; unmatched junction nucleotides: 5. Germline CDR1 and CDR2: SNHLY and FYNNEI. The CDR3 is made up of 13 amino acids. The CDR3 DNA reads TGTGCCAGCAAGGGACAGGGGGAGAGTGGCTACACCTTC. Translation gives CASKGQGESGYTF. The full variable domain, rest sourced from reference TRBV2 and TRBJ1-2, is EPEVTQTPSHQVTQMGQEVILRCVPISNHLYFYWYRQILGQKVEFLVSFYNNEISEKSEIFDDQFSVERPDGSNFTLKIRSTKLEDSAMYFCASKGQGESGYTFGSGTRLTVV.

V and J are TRBV5-8 and TRBJ1-4; the D is unclear. Per the germline V gene, CDR1 is SGHTS and CDR2 is YDEGEE. Between the trimmed V and J ends, which lost 2 bases and 2 bases, there was a span of 10 bases. This CDR3 spans 15 amino acids. The CDR3 here is CASSFRGVTNEKLFF. The DNA of the CDR3 is TGTGCCAGCAGCTTTCGCGGGGTGACTAATGAAAAACTGTTTTTT.

The CDR3 is CSARDNRGAFF. The CDR3 bases are TGCAGTGCTAGAGATAACAGGGGAGCTTTCTTT. V and J are TRBV20-1 and TRBJ1-1; 7 bases map to TRBD1. The CDR3 consists of 11 residues. V lost 0 bases and J lost 10; bases outside the gene matches: 2. Germline CDR1 and CDR2: DFQATT and SNEGSKA (reference sequence).

The chain couples TRBV5-4 to TRBJ2-7, with 7 bases that match TRBD1. V shed 2 bases, J shed 3 bases, and the junction held 5 bases outside the gene matches. The CDR3 length is 14 residues. Germline CDR1 and CDR2: SGHNT and YYREEE (reference sequence). CDR3 DNA: TGTGCCAGCAGCTTCCCGGGACAGCACTACGAGCAGTACTTC. Translating gives CASSFPGQHYEQYF. The variable domain in full, completed from reference TRBV5-4 and TRBJ2-7, reads ETGVTQSPTHLIKTRGQQVTLRCSSQSGHNTVSWYQQALGQGPQFIFQYYREEENGRGNFPPRFSGLQFPNYSSELNVNALELDDSALYLCASSFPGQHYEQYFGPGTRLTVT.

The chain links TRBV6-1 to TRBJ2-1; 12 nucleotides agree with TRBD2. V lost 4 bases, J lost 10 bases, and 11 bases stayed unmatched. The CDR3 is 16 amino acids. The germline CDR1 and CDR2 sequences are MNHNS and SASEGT. The CDR3 spells CASSAYLAGGPEEQFF. The CDR3 DNA reads TGTGCCAGCAGTGCATATCTAGCGGGAGGGCCGGAGGAGCAGTTCTTC.

The chain is built from TRBV10-1 and TRBJ2-1, with 11 bases aligning to TRBD2. CDR1 and CDR2 (germline): WNHNN, SYGVQD (reference sequence). The J segment lost 0 bases and the V segment lost 4 bases, leaving 8 bases of the junction unmatched. CDR3 length equals 18 residues. CDR3 coding DNA: TGCGCCAGCAGTGGGGGGGGACTAGCGGATAGCTCCTACAATGAGCAGTTCTTC. It specifies CASSGGGLADSSYNEQFF.

V gene TRBV10-2 combines with J gene TRBJ2-7, with D possibly matching TRBD1 (6 bases). V was pared by 2 bases and J by 2 bases, with 7 bases between. The CDR3 length is 13 residues. CDR1 is WSHSY and CDR2 is SAAADI in the germline V gene. In nucleotides, the CDR3 is TGCGCCAGCAGTGAGGGACAGACCTACGAGCAGTACTTC. Translating it yields CASSEGQTYEQYF.

The gene calls are TRBV5-1 and TRBJ2-1, with TRBD2 matching over 8 bases. V lost 2 bases and J lost 9; bases outside the gene matches: 7. Looked up from germline, CDR1 is SGHRS and CDR2 is YFSETQ. There are 14 residues in the CDR3. CDR3 loop: CASSFGTSQGEQFF. DNA for the CDR3: TGCGCCAGCAGCTTCGGGACTAGTCAGGGTGAGCAGTTCTTC.

The rearrangement links TRBV5-6 to TRBJ1-2; D possibly corresponds to TRBD1 (5 bases). Germline V gene lookup returns CDR1 SGHDT and CDR2 YYEEEE. Trimming stripped 2 bases from V and 6 bases from J, with 17 bases between. This CDR3 has 15 residues. CDR3 in DNA: TGTGCCAGCAGCTTTGGTCAGGGAGGTAGCAATGGCTACACCTTC. It encodes CASSFGQGGSNGYTF.

The chain recombines TRBV6-4 with TRBJ1-3, with TRBD1 as a possible D gene (5 bases). Germline CDR1 is MRHNA and CDR2 is SNTAGT. V lost 3 bases, J lost 4 bases, and 19 bases lay in between. This CDR3 contains 17 residues. The CDR3: CASSEPHTGRAGNTIYF. In DNA, the CDR3 is TGTGCCAGCAGTGAACCCCATACAGGCCGGGCAGGAAACACCATATATTTT.

V and J are TRBV19 and TRBJ2-5; 8 bases line up with TRBD2. The CDR3 covers 15 residues. Germline values: CDR1 LNHDA, CDR2 SQIVND (reference sequence). V lost 5 bases and J lost 7; bases outside the gene matches: 12. This CDR3 reads CASSGLAGRRGTQYF. CDR3 DNA: TGTGCCAGTAGTGGACTAGCCGGGCGAAGAGGGACCCAGTACTTC.

This chain joins TRBV14 and TRBJ2-5; 7 bases are a match to TRBD1. Trimming removed 5 bases from V and 1 base from J; junction bases left unmatched: 4. Germline V gene data show CDR1 as SGHDN and CDR2 as FVKESK. The CDR3 is 14 residues long. CDR3 DNA sequence: TGTGCCAGCAGCATCTGGGACAGCCAAGAGACCCAGTACTTC. Translation: CASSIWDSQETQYF.

The chain has TRBV3-1 (or the pseudogene TRBV3-2) and TRBJ1-4; 9 bases align to TRBD1. The ends lost 3 bases at V and 12 bases at J; junction bases unmatched: 5. CDR1 and CDR2 from the germline V gene are LGHDT and YNNKEL (reference sequence). This CDR3 has 13 amino acids. CDR3 bases: TGTGCCAGCAGCCACCTCGACAGGGGGGAACTGTTTTTT. It specifies CASSHLDRGELFF.